These T cell receptor beta chains were read from a single sample in a study of blood T cell repertoires in COVID-19. The table came from immunoSEQ multiplex PCR; TCRdb's copy has only in-frame clones and leaves some out. The sample contains about 180,000 clones, approximately 85% of which appear only once. The sample taken for sequencing was PBMCs or T cells enriched from blood (not recorded which). The receptors shown here come from a woman aged 25-40 years who had recovered from COVID-19. Each CDR3 is given with its conserved first and last residue. A D gene is named only where the DNA matches it firmly. Clone size is shown for a subset of rows, as once, few, many or a class of expanded clone.

d_call	v_call	clone_size	j_call	cdr3_aa	cdr3_nt
-	TRBV2	-	TRBJ1-4	CAGMTVYNEKLFF	TGTGCCGGAATGACAGTGTATAATGAAAAACTGTTTTTT
-	TRBV11-2	-	TRBJ2-7	CASSLIVEQYF	TGTGCCAGCAGCTTAATCGTCGAGCAGTACTTC
-	TRBV7-2	-	TRBJ1-2	CASSGRNYGYTF	TGTGCCAGCAGCGGCAGAAACTATGGCTACACCTTC
TRBD2	TRBV7-3	-	TRBJ2-1	CASSLSGGTYNEQFF	TGTGCCAGCAGCTTGAGCGGGGGAACTTACAATGAGCAGTTCTTC
-	TRBV18	-	TRBJ1-2	CASSGAKDTRANYGYTF	TGTGCCAGCTCGGGAGCAAAAGACACCAGAGCTAACTATGGCTACACCTTC
-	TRBV28	-	TRBJ2-7	CASSLRSMGRNLYEQYF	TGTGCCAGCAGTTTAAGGAGTATGGGGCGGAACCTCTACGAGCAGTACTTC
-	TRBV21-1	-	TRBJ2-1	CASSTPGQFSYNEQFF	TGTGCCAGCAGTACCCCGGGACAGTTCTCCTACAATGAGCAGTTCTTC
TRBD1	TRBV19	-	TRBJ1-4	CASRTTGAANEKLFF	TGTGCCAGTAGGACTACAGGGGCCGCTAATGAAAAACTGTTTTTT
-	TRBV6-5	many	TRBJ2-1	CASSSPRRNEQFF	TGTGCCAGCAGTTCTCCTAGGAGGAATGAGCAGTTCTTC
-	TRBV6-5	-	TRBJ2-1	CASRRGLANEQFF	TGTGCCAGCAGGAGAGGTTTGGCCAATGAGCAGTTCTTC
-	TRBV7-3	few	TRBJ2-1	CASSLVLGGEQFF	TGTGCCAGCAGCTTAGTATTGGGCGGGGAGCAGTTCTTC
TRBD1	TRBV2	-	TRBJ1-1	CASIHVDRATEAFF	TGTGCCAGCATCCACGTTGACAGGGCCACTGAAGCTTTCTTT
-	TRBV6-1	-	TRBJ1-6	CASSEHRADRSPLHF	TGTGCCAGCAGTGAGCACAGGGCGGATCGGTCACCCCTCCACTTT
-	TRBV23-1	-	TRBJ1-2	CAFPSKVDINYGYTF	TGCGCCTTCCCGTCAAAGGTTGACATAAACTATGGCTACACCTTC
-	TRBV19	-	TRBJ2-6	CASSSWANVLTF	TGTGCCAGTAGCTCCTGGGCCAACGTCCTGACTTTC
-	TRBV28	few	TRBJ2-7	CASSSTGYEQYF	TGTGCCAGCAGTTCTACAGGGTACGAGCAGTACTTC
-	TRBV28	-	TRBJ2-3	CASSTYFPQGNTQYF	TGTGCCAGCAGCACATACTTCCCACAGGGCAATACGCAGTATTTT
-	TRBV2	-	TRBJ2-4	CASSGYSSYIQYF	TGTGCCAGCAGTGGGTACAGTAGTTACATTCAGTACTTC
-	TRBV6-5	-	TRBJ1-6	CASSRQGIISPLHF	TGTGCCAGCAGTAGGCAGGGGATAATTTCACCCCTCCACTTT
-	TRBV24-1	-	TRBJ1-2	CATPGLINYGYTF	TGTGCCACCCCGGGACTGATTAACTATGGCTACACCTTC
TRBD2	TRBV5-1	-	TRBJ2-1	CASMATGGANEQFF	TGCGCCAGCATGGCGACGGGAGGCGCCAATGAGCAGTTCTTC
TRBD1	TRBV3-1/TRBV3-2	-	TRBJ2-7	CASSLAGQGKYEQYF	TGTGCCAGCAGCCTCGCCGGACAGGGGAAATACGAGCAGTACTTC
TRBD2	TRBV30	few	TRBJ2-3	CAWGRLAGASDTQYF	TGTGCCTGGGGCAGACTAGCGGGAGCTTCAGATACGCAGTATTTT
TRBD1	TRBV18	-	TRBJ2-5	CASSPGQGMGETQYF	TGTGCCAGCTCACCAGGACAGGGAATGGGAGAGACCCAGTACTTC
-	TRBV6-4	-	TRBJ2-2	CASSASTDTGELFF	TGTGCCAGCAGTGCATCCACAGACACCGGGGAGCTGTTTTTT
-	TRBV7-9	-	TRBJ2-5	CASSFPGEETQYF	TGTGCCAGCAGCTTTCCAGGGGAAGAGACCCAGTACTTC
-	TRBV5-6	-	TRBJ2-7	CASSLAGVKTYEQYF	TGTGCCAGCAGCTTGGCCGGGGTTAAGACCTACGAGCAGTACTTC